These T cell receptor beta chains were read from a single sample in a study of cytomegalovirus exposure and HLA in healthy donors. TCRdb's table, derived via immunoSEQ multiplex PCR, lists solely in-frame clones and lacks some. The sample lists 65,000 to 75,000 clones; approximately 94% were seen once. The sequenced sample consisted of PBMCs. Source of these receptors: a young woman in good health and CMV-seropositive. Each CDR3 is given with its conserved first and last residue. D genes are given only for firm matches. A clone size is listed for some rows: how often the clone was seen (once, few, many), or a class if it is expanded.

CDR3nt: TGCGCCAGCAGCCCGCGACTAGCGGGGCTAGGGGATCAAGAGACCCAGTACTTC
CDR3aa: CASSPRLAGLGDQETQYF
j_gene: TRBJ2-5
d_gene: TRBD2
abundance: -
v_gene: TRBV5-1

CDR3nt: TGTGCCAGCAGTTTGTCAGAACGCCGTCTGTTTTTT
CDR3aa: CASSLSERRLFF
j_gene: TRBJ1-4
d_gene: -
abundance: -
v_gene: TRBV28

CDR3nt: TGTGCCAGCAGCTCAGGGTGGAAGAATTCACCCCTCCACTTT
CDR3aa: CASSSGWKNSPLHF
j_gene: TRBJ1-6
d_gene: -
abundance: -
v_gene: TRBV9

CDR3nt: TGTGCCAGCAGCCGGGGACTAGCGGGAGGATACGAGCAGTACTTC
CDR3aa: CASSRGLAGGYEQYF
j_gene: TRBJ2-7
d_gene: TRBD2
abundance: once
v_gene: TRBV7-2

CDR3nt: TGTGCCAGTAGTCCGACAGGGTATGGCTACACCTTC
CDR3aa: CASSPTGYGYTF
j_gene: TRBJ1-2
d_gene: TRBD1
abundance: once
v_gene: TRBV19

CDR3nt: TGTGCCAGCTCACCACCGGGCCGGAACACCGGGGAGCTGTTTTTT
CDR3aa: CASSPPGRNTGELFF
j_gene: TRBJ2-2
d_gene: -
abundance: -
v_gene: TRBV18

CDR3nt: TGTGCCAGCAGCGTAGGTGGAGGGTCCTACAATGAGCAGTTCTTC
CDR3aa: CASSVGGGSYNEQFF
j_gene: TRBJ2-1
d_gene: -
abundance: once
v_gene: TRBV9

CDR3nt: TGTGCCAGCAGCTGGGGACAGGGATCGAACACCGGGGAGCTGTTTTTT
CDR3aa: CASSWGQGSNTGELFF
j_gene: TRBJ2-2
d_gene: TRBD1
abundance: -
v_gene: TRBV5-8

CDR3nt: TGTGCCAGCCAGGACAAGAATTCACCCCTCCACTTT
CDR3aa: CASQDKNSPLHF
j_gene: TRBJ1-6
d_gene: -
abundance: -
v_gene: TRBV6-5

CDR3nt: TGTGCCAGTAGTTTACACCGTAGCAATCAGCCCCAGCATTTT
CDR3aa: CASSLHRSNQPQHF
j_gene: TRBJ1-5
d_gene: -
abundance: -
v_gene: TRBV19

CDR3nt: TGTGCCAGCAGCTTACAGAGTGGGACAGTGAACACTGAAGCTTTCTTT
CDR3aa: CASSLQSGTVNTEAFF
j_gene: TRBJ1-1
d_gene: TRBD1
abundance: -
v_gene: TRBV7-2

CDR3nt: TGTGCCAGCCTCAGGGGTGCGGGTCAGCCCCAGCATTTT
CDR3aa: CASLRGAGQPQHF
j_gene: TRBJ1-5
d_gene: -
abundance: once
v_gene: TRBV6-1

CDR3nt: TGCAGCGTTGTTGATACCGAGGATTACGGCTACACCTTC
CDR3aa: CSVVDTEDYGYTF
j_gene: TRBJ1-2
d_gene: -
abundance: -
v_gene: TRBV29-1

CDR3nt: TGTGCCATCAGTGATTCGGGGAATTCGGAAAAACTGTTTTTT
CDR3aa: CAISDSGNSEKLFF
j_gene: TRBJ1-4
d_gene: -
abundance: -
v_gene: TRBV10-3

CDR3nt: TGCGCCAGCAGCTTTCAAGCGGGTTTGACCGGGGAGCTGTTTTTT
CDR3aa: CASSFQAGLTGELFF
j_gene: TRBJ2-2
d_gene: -
abundance: -
v_gene: TRBV5-1

CDR3nt: TGTGCCAGCAGAGACACCGGGACAGACAATGAAAAACTGTTTTTT
CDR3aa: CASRDTGTDNEKLFF
j_gene: TRBJ1-4
d_gene: TRBD1
abundance: -
v_gene: TRBV5-4

CDR3nt: TGCGCCAGCAGGGGAATAGCGGGAGGGCCAACTCCCCTCTACGAGCAGTACTTC
CDR3aa: CASRGIAGGPTPLYEQYF
j_gene: TRBJ2-7
d_gene: TRBD2
abundance: -
v_gene: TRBV10-1

CDR3nt: TGTGCCAGCAGTTGGACAGGGGGCATAAACACCGGGGAGCTGTTTTTT
CDR3aa: CASSWTGGINTGELFF
j_gene: TRBJ2-2
d_gene: TRBD1
abundance: few
v_gene: TRBV27

CDR3nt: TGTGCCAGCAGTGAAGCCTATATGACCGGGGAGCTGTTTTTT
CDR3aa: CASSEAYMTGELFF
j_gene: TRBJ2-2
d_gene: -
abundance: few
v_gene: TRBV2

CDR3nt: TGCGCCAGCAGCGTCGGGGGAACGGAGGCCCCCGGGGAGCTGTTTTTT
CDR3aa: CASSVGGTEAPGELFF
j_gene: TRBJ2-2
d_gene: -
abundance: -
v_gene: TRBV5-1

CDR3nt: TGTGCCAGCAGTTCACTAGCGGGGGACCAAGAGACCCAGTACTTC
CDR3aa: CASSSLAGDQETQYF
j_gene: TRBJ2-5
d_gene: TRBD2
abundance: -
v_gene: TRBV6-1

CDR3nt: TGTGCCAGCAGCCAGAGGACAGGGGGTACCGGGGAGCTGTTTTTT
CDR3aa: CASSQRTGGTGELFF
j_gene: TRBJ2-2
d_gene: TRBD1
abundance: -
v_gene: TRBV7-6

CDR3nt: TGTGCCAGCAGCGTTACCCCGGGACAGGGGGCAAACAATGAGCAGTTCTTC
CDR3aa: CASSVTPGQGANNEQFF
j_gene: TRBJ2-1
d_gene: TRBD1
abundance: -
v_gene: TRBV9

CDR3nt: TGTGCCTGGAGTCTGACAGGGGCGACCCCTTACTTC
CDR3aa: CAWSLTGATPYF
j_gene: TRBJ2-7
d_gene: TRBD1
abundance: -
v_gene: TRBV30

CDR3nt: TGTGCCAGCAGCGTAGAAGGCAGGGGCTTGTACGAGCAGTACTTC
CDR3aa: CASSVEGRGLYEQYF
j_gene: TRBJ2-7
d_gene: -
abundance: -
v_gene: TRBV9

CDR3nt: TGTGCAAGTCGCTTAGAATCGGGTAGGGAACAGGGGAGTTTTCGAGCCAAAAACATTCAGTACTTC
CDR3aa: CASRLESGREQGSFRAKNIQYF
j_gene: TRBJ2-4
d_gene: -
abundance: -
v_gene: TRBV12-2

CDR3nt: TGTGCCAGCAGCTTAGCGCGGGTGGTAGCGGGGAGCTCCTACGAGCAGTACTTC
CDR3aa: CASSLARVVAGSSYEQYF
j_gene: TRBJ2-7
d_gene: TRBD2
abundance: once
v_gene: TRBV7-8

CDR3nt: TGTGCCAGCAGCCCGAGGGGACTAGCGATAACAGATACGCAGTATTTT
CDR3aa: CASSPRGLAITDTQYF
j_gene: TRBJ2-3
d_gene: TRBD2
abundance: -
v_gene: TRBV7-2

CDR3nt: TGCGCCAGCAGCAGCCCTGAGAGCTCTGGGGCCAACGTCCTGACTTTC
CDR3aa: CASSSPESSGANVLTF
j_gene: TRBJ2-6
d_gene: -
abundance: -
v_gene: TRBV5-1

CDR3nt: TGCGCCAGCAGCCCAGGGGGGACTAGCGGGAGTTACGAGCAGTACTTC
CDR3aa: CASSPGGTSGSYEQYF
j_gene: TRBJ2-7
d_gene: TRBD2
abundance: -
v_gene: TRBV5-1

CDR3nt: TGTGCCAGCAGCAAAGAATGGCACAGGGGGGATTATTCGTCCCTAGCCAAAAACATTCAGTACTTC
CDR3aa: CASSKEWHRGDYSSLAKNIQYF
j_gene: TRBJ2-4
d_gene: -
abundance: once
v_gene: TRBV21-1

CDR3nt: TGTGCCAGCAGCGTAGGGGCCGCGGGGCATGGCTCCTACAATGAGCAGTTCTTC
CDR3aa: CASSVGAAGHGSYNEQFF
j_gene: TRBJ2-1
d_gene: -
abundance: -
v_gene: TRBV9

CDR3nt: TGTGCCAGCAGCCAGGAGGGACAGAAAGGCTCTGGGGCCAACGTCCTGACTTTC
CDR3aa: CASSQEGQKGSGANVLTF
j_gene: TRBJ2-6
d_gene: -
abundance: -
v_gene: TRBV14

CDR3nt: TGTGCCAGCAAGTCGACTTGGGTAGATCAGCCCCAGCATTTT
CDR3aa: CASKSTWVDQPQHF
j_gene: TRBJ1-5
d_gene: -
abundance: -
v_gene: TRBV28

CDR3nt: TGTGCCAGCAGCTTGGTGTCTAGCGGGGGGCAAGAGACCCAGTACTTC
CDR3aa: CASSLVSSGGQETQYF
j_gene: TRBJ2-5
d_gene: TRBD2
abundance: -
v_gene: TRBV5-6

CDR3nt: TGTGCCAGCAGCCCCGGGTTCAACCCAGGGTACGAGCAGTACTTC
CDR3aa: CASSPGFNPGYEQYF
j_gene: TRBJ2-7
d_gene: -
abundance: -
v_gene: TRBV7-2

CDR3nt: TGCGCCAGCAGTGAGGCAGGAGGGAGAGGCTACGAGCAGTACTTC
CDR3aa: CASSEAGGRGYEQYF
j_gene: TRBJ2-7
d_gene: -
abundance: -
v_gene: TRBV10-2

CDR3nt: TGTGCCAGCAGTCGGACTAGCCTCCCTTACGAGCAGTACTTC
CDR3aa: CASSRTSLPYEQYF
j_gene: TRBJ2-7
d_gene: TRBD2
abundance: -
v_gene: TRBV2